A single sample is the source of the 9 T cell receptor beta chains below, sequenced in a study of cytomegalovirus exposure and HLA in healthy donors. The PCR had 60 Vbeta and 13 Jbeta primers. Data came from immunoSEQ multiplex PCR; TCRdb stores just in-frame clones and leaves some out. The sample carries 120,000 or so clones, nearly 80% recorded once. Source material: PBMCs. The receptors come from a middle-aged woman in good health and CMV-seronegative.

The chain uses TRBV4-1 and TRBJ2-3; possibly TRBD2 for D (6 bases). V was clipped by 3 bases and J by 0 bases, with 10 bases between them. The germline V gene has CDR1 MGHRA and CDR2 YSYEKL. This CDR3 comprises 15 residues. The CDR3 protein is CASSQEGRSTDTQYF. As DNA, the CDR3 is TGCGCCAGCAGCCAGGAGGGTCGGAGCACAGATACGCAGTATTTT.

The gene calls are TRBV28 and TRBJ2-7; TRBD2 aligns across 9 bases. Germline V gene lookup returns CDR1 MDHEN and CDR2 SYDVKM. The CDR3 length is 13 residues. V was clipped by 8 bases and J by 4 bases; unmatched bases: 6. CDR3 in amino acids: CASAAGGPYEQYF. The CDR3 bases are TGTGCCAGCGCCGCGGGAGGGCCGTACGAGCAGTACTTC. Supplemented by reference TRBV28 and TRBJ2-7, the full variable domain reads DVKVTQSSRYLVKRTGEKVFLECVQDMDHENMFWYRQDPGLGLRLIYFSYDVKMKEKGDIPEGYSVSREKKERFSLILESASTNQTSMYLCASAAGGPYEQYFGPGTRLTVT.

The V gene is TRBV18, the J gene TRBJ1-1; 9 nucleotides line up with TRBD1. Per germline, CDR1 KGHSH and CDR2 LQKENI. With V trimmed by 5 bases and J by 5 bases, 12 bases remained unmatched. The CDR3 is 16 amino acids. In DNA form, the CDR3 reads TGTGCCAGCTCAGATAACTACAGGGGGCCGGAGACTGAAGCTTTCTTT. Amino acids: CASSDNYRGPETEAFF.

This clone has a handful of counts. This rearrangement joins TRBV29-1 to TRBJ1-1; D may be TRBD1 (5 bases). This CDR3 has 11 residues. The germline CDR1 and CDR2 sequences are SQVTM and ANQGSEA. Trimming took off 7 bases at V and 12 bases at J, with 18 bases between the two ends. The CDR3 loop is CSATAGPPPFF. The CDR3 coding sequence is TGCAGCGCAACCGCGGGACCTCCGCCTTTCTTT.

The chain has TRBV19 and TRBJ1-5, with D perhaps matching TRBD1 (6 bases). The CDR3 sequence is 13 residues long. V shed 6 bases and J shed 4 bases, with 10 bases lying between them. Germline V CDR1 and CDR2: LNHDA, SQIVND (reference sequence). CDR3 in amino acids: CASSGQMNQPQHF. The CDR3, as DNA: TGTGCCAGTAGCGGACAGATGAATCAGCCCCAGCATTTT.

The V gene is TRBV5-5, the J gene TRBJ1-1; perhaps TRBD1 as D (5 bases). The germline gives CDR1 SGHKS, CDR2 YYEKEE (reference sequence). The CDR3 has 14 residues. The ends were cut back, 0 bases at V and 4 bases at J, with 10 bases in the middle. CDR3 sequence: CASSLASGGTEAFF. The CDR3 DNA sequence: TGTGCCAGCAGCTTGGCCTCCGGGGGCACTGAAGCTTTCTTT.

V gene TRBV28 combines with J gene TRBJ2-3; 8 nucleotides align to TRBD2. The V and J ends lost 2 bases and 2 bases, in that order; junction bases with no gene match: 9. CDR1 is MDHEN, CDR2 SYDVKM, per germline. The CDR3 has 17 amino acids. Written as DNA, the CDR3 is TGTGCCAGCAGTTTAACTCGACTAGCGCAATACACAGATACGCAGTATTTT. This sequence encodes CASSLTRLAQYTDTQYF.

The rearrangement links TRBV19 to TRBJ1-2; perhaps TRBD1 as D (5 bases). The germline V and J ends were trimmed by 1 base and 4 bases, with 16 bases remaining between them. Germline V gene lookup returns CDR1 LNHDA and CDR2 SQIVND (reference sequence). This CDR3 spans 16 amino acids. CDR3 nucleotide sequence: TGTGCCAGTAGTATAGTACCAGGGAGGGCTGTCTATGGCTACACCTTC. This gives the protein CASSIVPGRAVYGYTF. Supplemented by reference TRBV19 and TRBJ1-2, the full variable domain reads DGGITQSPKYLFRKEGQNVTLSCEQNLNHDAMYWYRQDPGQGLRLIYYSQIVNDFQKGDIAEGYSVSREKKESFPLTVTSAQKNPTAFYLCASSIVPGRAVYGYTFGSGTRLTVV.

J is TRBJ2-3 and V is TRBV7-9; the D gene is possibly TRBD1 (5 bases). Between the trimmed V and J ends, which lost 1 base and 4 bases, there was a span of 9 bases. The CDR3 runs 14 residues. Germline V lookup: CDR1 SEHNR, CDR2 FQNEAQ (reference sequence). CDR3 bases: TGTGCCAGCAGCTTAGTAGACAGAGCAGATACGCAGTATTTT. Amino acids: CASSLVDRADTQYF.